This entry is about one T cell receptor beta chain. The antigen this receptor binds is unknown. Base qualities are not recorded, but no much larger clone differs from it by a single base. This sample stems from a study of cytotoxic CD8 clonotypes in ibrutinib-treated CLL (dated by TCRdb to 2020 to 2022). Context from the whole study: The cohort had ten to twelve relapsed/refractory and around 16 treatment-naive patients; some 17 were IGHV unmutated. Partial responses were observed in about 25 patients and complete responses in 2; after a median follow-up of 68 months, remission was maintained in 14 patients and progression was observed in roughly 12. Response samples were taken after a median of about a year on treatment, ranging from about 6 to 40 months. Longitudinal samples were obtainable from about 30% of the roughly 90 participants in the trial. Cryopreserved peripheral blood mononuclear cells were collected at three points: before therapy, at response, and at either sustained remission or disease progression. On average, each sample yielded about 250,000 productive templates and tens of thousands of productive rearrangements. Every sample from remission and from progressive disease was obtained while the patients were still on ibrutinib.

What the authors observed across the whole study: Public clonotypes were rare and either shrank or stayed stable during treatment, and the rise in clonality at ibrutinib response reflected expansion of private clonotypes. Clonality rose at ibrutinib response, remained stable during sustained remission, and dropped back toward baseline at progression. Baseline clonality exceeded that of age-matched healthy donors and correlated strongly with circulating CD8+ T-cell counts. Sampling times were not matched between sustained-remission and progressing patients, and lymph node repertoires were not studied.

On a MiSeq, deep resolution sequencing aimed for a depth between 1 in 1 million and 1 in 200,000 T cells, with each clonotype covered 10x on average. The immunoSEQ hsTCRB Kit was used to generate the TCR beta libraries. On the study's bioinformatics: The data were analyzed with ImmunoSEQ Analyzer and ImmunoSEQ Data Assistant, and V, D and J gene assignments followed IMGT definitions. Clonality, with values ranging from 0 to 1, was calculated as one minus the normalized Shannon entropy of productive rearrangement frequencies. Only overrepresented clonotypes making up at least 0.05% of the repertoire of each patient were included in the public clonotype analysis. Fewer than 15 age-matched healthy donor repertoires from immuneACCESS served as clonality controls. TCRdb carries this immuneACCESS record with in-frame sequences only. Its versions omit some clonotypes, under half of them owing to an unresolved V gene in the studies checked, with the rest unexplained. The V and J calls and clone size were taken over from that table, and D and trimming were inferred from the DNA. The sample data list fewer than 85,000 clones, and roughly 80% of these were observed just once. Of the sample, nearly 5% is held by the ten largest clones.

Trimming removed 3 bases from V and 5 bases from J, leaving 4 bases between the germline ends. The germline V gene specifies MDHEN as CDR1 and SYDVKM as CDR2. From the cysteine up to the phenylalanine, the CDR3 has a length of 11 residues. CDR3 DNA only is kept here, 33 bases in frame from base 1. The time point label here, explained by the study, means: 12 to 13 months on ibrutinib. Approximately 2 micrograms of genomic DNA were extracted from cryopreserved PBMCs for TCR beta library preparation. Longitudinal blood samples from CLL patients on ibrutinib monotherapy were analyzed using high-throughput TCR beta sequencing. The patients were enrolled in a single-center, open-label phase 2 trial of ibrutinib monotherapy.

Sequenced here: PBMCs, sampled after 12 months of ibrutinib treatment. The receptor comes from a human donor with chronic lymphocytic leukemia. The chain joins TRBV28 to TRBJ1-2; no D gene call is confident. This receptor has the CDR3 CASSFGYGYTF. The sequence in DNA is TGTGCCAGCAGTTTTGGTTATGGCTACACCTTC.